This T cell receptor (beta chain) was identified during a study of persistence of HIV-infected CD4 T cells. To note about this clone: Its target is not known.

The CDR3 has 13 amino acids. CDR1 is MGHRA and CDR2 is YSYEKL in the germline V gene. Trimming left V 5 bases short and J 6 bases short, with 8 bases between. This was the immunoSEQ version 4 assay in survey mode. Some clones are missing from TCRdb's copy, which holds only in-frame ones; the method was immunoSEQ multiplex PCR. The table lists roughly 60,000 clones, more than 70% of them singletons. Cells were stimulated with overlapping HIV-1 Gag 15-mer peptides. CD40L/CD69 double-negative CD45RO-high memory CD4+ T cells were collected. Donors were HIV-1-infected adults who began suppressive ART during chronic infection. PBMCs were depleted of CD8+ T cells before stimulation.

J is TRBJ1-6 and V is TRBV4-1, with unresolved D. This receptor was obtained from an adult man with HIV who was CMV-seropositive. Sequenced here: CD4+ T cells sorted from PBMCs after approximately 18-hour stimulation, sampled from a patient who received antiretroviral therapy. The CDR3 sequence is CASSETVNSPLHF. The DNA for the CDR3 is TGCGCCAGCAGCGAGACTGTTAATTCACCCCTCCACTTT.